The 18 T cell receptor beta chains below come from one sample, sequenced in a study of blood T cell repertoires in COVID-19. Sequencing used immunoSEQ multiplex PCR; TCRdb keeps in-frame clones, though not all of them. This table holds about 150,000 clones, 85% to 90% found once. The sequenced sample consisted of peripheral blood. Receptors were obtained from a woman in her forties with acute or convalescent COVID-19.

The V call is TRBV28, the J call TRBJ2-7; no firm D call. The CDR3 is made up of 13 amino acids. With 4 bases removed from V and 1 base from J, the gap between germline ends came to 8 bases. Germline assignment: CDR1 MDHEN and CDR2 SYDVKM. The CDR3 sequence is CASSSRSSYEQYF. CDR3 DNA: TGTGCCAGCAGTTCGAGATCGTCCTACGAGCAGTACTTC.

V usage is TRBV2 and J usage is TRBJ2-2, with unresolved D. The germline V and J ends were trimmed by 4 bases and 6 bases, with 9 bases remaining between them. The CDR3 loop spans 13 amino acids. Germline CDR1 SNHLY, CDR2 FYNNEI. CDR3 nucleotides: TGTGCCAGCAGTGCAGATGTCCCCGGGGAGCTGTTTTTT. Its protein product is CASSADVPGELFF.

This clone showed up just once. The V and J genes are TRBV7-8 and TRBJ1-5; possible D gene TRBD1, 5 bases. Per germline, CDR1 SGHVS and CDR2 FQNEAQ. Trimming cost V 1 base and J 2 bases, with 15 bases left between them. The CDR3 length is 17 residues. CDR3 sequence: CASSLGVRGAGNQPQHF. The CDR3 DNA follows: TGTGCCAGCAGCTTAGGGGTTAGGGGCGCCGGCAATCAGCCCCAGCATTTT.

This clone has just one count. As DNA, the CDR3 is TGTGCCAGCAAGCCAGCGGGAGGCCCAACTAATGAAAAACTGTTTTTT. Its protein product is CASKPAGGPTNEKLFF. This chain joins TRBV28 and TRBJ1-4; D not certain. This CDR3 spans 16 amino acids. V was trimmed by 7 bases and J by 0 bases, leaving 15 bases between them. The germline gives CDR1 MDHEN, CDR2 SYDVKM.

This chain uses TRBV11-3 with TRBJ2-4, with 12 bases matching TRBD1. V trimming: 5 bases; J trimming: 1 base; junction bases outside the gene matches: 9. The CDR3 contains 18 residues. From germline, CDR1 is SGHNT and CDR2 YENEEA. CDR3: CASSPVGDRGQAKNIQYF. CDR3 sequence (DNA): TGTGCCAGCAGCCCTGTAGGGGACAGGGGGCAGGCCAAAAACATTCAGTACTTC.

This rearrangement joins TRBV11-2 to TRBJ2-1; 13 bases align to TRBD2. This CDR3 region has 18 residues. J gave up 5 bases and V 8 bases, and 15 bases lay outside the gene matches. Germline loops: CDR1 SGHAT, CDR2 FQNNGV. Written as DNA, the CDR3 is TGTGCCAGCCGAATGGGACTAGCGGGAAGTGGATCGAACAATGAGCAGTTCTTC. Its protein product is CASRMGLAGSGSNNEQFF.

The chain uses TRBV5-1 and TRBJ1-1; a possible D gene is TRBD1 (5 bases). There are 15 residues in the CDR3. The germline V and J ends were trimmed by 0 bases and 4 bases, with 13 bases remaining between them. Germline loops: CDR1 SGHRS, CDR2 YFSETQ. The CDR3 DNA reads TGCGCCAGCAGCTTGGGAAGCGGGGGTGGCACTGAAGCTTTCTTT. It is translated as CASSLGSGGGTEAFF. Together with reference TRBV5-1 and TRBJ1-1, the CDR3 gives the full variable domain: KAGVTQTPRYLIKTRGQQVTLSCSPISGHRSVSWYQQTPGQGLQFLFEYFSETQRNKGNFPGRFSGRQFSNSRSEMNVSTLELGDSALYLCASSLGSGGGTEAFFGQGTRLTVV.

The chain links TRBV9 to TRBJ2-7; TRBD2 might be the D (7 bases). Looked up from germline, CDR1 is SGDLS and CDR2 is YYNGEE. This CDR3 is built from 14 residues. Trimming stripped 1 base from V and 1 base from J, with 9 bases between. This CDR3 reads CASSVKGGSYEQYF. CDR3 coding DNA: TGTGCCAGCAGCGTAAAGGGGGGGTCCTACGAGCAGTACTTC.

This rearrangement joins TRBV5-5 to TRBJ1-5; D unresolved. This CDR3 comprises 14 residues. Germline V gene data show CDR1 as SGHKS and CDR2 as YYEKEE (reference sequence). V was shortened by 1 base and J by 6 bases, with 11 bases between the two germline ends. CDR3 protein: CASSLWQESQPQHF. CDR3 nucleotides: TGTGCCAGCAGCTTGTGGCAGGAAAGTCAGCCCCAGCATTTT.

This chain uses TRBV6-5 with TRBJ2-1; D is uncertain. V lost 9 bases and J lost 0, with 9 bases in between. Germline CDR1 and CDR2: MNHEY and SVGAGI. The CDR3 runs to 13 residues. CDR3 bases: TGTGCCAGTCTCAGAAGCTCCTACAATGAGCAGTTCTTC. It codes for CASLRSSYNEQFF.

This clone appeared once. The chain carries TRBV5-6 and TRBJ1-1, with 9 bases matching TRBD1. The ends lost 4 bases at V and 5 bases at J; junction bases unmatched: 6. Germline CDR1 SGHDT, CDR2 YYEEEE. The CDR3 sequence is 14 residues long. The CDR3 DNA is TGTGCCAGCAGCCCGACAGGGGGAGGGACTGAAGCTTTCTTT. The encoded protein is CASSPTGGGTEAFF.

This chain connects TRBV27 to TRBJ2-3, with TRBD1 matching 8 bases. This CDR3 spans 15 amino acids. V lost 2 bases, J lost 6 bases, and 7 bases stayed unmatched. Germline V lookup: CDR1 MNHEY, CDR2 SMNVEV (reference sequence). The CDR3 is CASSLQFWDRDTQYF. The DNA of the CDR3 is TGTGCCAGCAGTTTACAATTCTGGGACAGGGATACGCAGTATTTT.

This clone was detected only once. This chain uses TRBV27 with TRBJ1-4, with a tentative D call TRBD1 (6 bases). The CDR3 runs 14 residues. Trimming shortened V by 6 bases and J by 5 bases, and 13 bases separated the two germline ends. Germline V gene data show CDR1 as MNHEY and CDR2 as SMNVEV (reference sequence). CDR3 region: CASRVNRENEKLFF. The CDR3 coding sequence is TGTGCCAGCAGGGTTAACAGGGAGAATGAAAAACTGTTTTTT.

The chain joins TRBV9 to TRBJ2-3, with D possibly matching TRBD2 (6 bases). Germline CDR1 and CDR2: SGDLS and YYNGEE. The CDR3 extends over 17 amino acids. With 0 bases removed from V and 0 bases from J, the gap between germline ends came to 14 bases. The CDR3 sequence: CASSVVASALSTDTQYF. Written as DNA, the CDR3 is TGTGCCAGCAGCGTAGTTGCTAGCGCACTTAGCACAGATACGCAGTATTTT.

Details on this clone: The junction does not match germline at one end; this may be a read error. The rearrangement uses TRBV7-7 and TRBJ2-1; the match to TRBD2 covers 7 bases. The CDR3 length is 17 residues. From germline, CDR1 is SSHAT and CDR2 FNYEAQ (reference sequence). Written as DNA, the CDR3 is TGTGCTAGCAGCTTAGGTCAGGGCGGGAGTGGGTACAATGAGCAGTTCTTC. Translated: CASSLGQGGSGYNEQFF.

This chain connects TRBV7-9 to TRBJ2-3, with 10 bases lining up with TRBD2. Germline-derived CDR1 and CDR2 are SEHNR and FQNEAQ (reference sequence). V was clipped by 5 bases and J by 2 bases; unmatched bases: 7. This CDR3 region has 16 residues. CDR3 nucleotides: TGTGCCAGCAGCAGGACTAGCGGAAACTACACAGATACGCAGTATTTT. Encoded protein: CASSRTSGNYTDTQYF.

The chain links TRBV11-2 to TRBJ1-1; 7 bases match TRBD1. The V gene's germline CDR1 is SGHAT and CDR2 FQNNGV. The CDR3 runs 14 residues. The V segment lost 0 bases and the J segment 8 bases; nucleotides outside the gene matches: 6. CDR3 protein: CASSLDLEDREAFF. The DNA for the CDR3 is TGTGCCAGCAGCTTAGATCTAGAGGACAGGGAAGCTTTCTTT.

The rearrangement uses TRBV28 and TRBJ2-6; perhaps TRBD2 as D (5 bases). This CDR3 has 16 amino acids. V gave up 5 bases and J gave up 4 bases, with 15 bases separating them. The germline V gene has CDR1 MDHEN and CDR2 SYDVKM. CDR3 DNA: TGTGCCAGCAGTCTGCTAGCAGTGGGGGGGGCCAACGTCCTGACTTTC. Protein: CASSLLAVGGANVLTF.